This T cell receptor beta chain was sequenced for a study of T cells after yellow fever vaccination. General study findings and limits: FACS-sorted repertoires could contain abundant clonotypes contaminating from the bulk population.

TCRdb reprocessed the 5' RACE reads with MiXCR, giving one entry per CDR3 protein. Of about 350,000 distinct CDR3 sequences listed, around a tenth are singletons. Regarding this clonotype: Its antigen is undetermined.

The starting material was PBMCs, obtained on the day of the first yellow fever vaccination. This clonotype was obtained from a man between 18 and 29 years old who received the YFV17D yellow fever vaccine.

The CDR3 loop is CASSPQTGFTEAFF. The DNA for the CDR3 is TGTGCCAGCAGCCCCCAGACAGGGTTTACTGAAGCTTTCTTT. This rearrangement joins TRBV9 to TRBJ1-1, with 7 bases that match TRBD1. CDR3 length: 14 residues. J was trimmed by 5 bases and V by 4 bases; bases with no gene match: 8. Germline CDR1 and CDR2: SGDLS and YYNGEE.